This T cell receptor beta chain was observed in a study of T cells in Graves' hyperthyroidism and ophthalmopathy. RNA transcripts served as the template for amplifying TCR beta CDR3 regions. Carried out on the TCR CDR3, a first-round RT-PCR used the HTBI primer set. TCRdb itself ran the multiplex PCR reads through MiXCR, one entry per CDR3 protein. The sample yields about 480,000 distinct CDR3 sequences, 20% to 25% seen once. Patients were excluded because of uncontrolled infection, other autoimmune disease, pregnancy or lactation. Each diagnosis was grounded in clinical symptoms, serum thyroxine and TRAb, thyroid ultrasound, and orbital computed tomography. The PBMCs were taken from more than 8 ml of fresh peripheral blood. Overall study results and limits: The blood repertoire included most of the expanded thyroid clonotypes above 0.001.

As for this clonotype: Antigen unknown. A much more abundant neighbour one base away suggests this may be a read error.

The CDR3 totals 14 residues. Germline V gene lookup returns CDR1 SGHNT and CDR2 YENEEA. The sequence derives from a woman in her 70s with Graves' ophthalmopathy. The sample consisted of blood. The chain has TRBV11-3 and TRBJ2-1; 8 bases line up with TRBD1. CDR3 in amino acids: CASSPGGEYNERFF. In nucleotides, the CDR3 is TGTGCCAGCAGCCCAGGGGGCGAGTACAATGAGCGGTTCTTC.